The next 10 T cell receptor beta chains were all read from a single sample in a study of blood T cell repertoires in COVID-19. Measured with immunoSEQ multiplex PCR; TCRdb has only the in-frame clones, and not every one. There are under 250,000 clones in the sample; roughly 88% occur only once, and about 5.4% lies in the top ten. The sequenced sample was peripheral blood. All receptors come from a woman of 80 years or more with COVID-19, enrolled during active disease.

This clone was picked up one time. The V and J genes are TRBV6-1 and TRBJ1-1; D remains unclear. V was clipped by 5 bases and J by 1 base, with 11 bases between them. This CDR3 is built from 14 residues. CDR1 is MNHNS and CDR2 is SASEGT in the germline V gene. In DNA, the CDR3 is TGTGCCAGCAGTTCCCCGACACCGAACACTGAAGCTTTCTTT. It is translated as CASSSPTPNTEAFF.

The CDR3, as DNA: TGTGCCAGCAGTTACTCGTTGAGACAGAACCAACCCCTCCACGAGCAGTACTTC. It encodes CASSYSLRQNQPLHEQYF. The chain has TRBV6-2 or TRBV6-3 and TRBJ2-7; a possible D gene is TRBD1 (5 bases). The CDR3 is 18 residues long. Germline assignment: CDR1 MNHEY and CDR2 SVGEGT. V lost 0 bases and J lost 5, with 23 bases in between.

The chain employs TRBV7-6 and TRBJ2-7; D may be TRBD1 (5 bases). V shed 3 bases and J shed 1 base, with 25 bases lying between them. Germline CDR1 and CDR2: SGHVS and FNYEAQ. This CDR3 spans 19 amino acids. The CDR3 DNA reads as TGTGCCAGCAGCTTCGTTTATTCGAACAGGCAAGCAAAATCCTACGAGCAGTACGTC. Its translation is CASSFVYSNRQAKSYEQYV.

The rearrangement links TRBV11-2 to TRBJ1-4; 7 bases align to TRBD1. CDR3 length equals 15 residues. V lost 0 bases to trimming and J lost 8 bases; unmatched junction nucleotides: 6. CDR1 and CDR2 (germline): SGHAT, FQNNGV. The CDR3 reads CASSLDAQGYEKLFF. The CDR3 bases are TGTGCCAGCAGCTTAGATGCACAGGGGTACGAAAAACTGTTTTTT.

The V and J genes are TRBV5-1 and TRBJ1-2; tentatively, D is TRBD1 (5 bases). CDR3 size: 15 residues. Trimming took off 0 bases at V and 1 base at J, with 10 bases between the two ends. Germline V gene data show CDR1 as SGHRS and CDR2 as YFSETQ. CDR3 sequence (DNA): TGCGCCAGCAGCTTGGGGGACTTTTTTAACTATGGCTACACCTTC. Amino acid sequence: CASSLGDFFNYGYTF.

The count of this clone is one. The J gene is TRBJ2-1, the V gene TRBV18, with a tentative D call TRBD2 (6 bases). Germline V gene data show CDR1 as KGHSH and CDR2 as LQKENI. V lost 8 bases to trimming and J lost 1 base, with 15 bases between them. This CDR3 region has 15 residues. The CDR3 is CASLKEGLSYNEQFF. CDR3 coding DNA: TGTGCCAGCCTAAAGGAGGGGCTTTCCTACAATGAGCAGTTCTTC.

The chain combines TRBV5-1 with TRBJ2-3; perhaps TRBD2 as D (6 bases). The V gene lost 4 bases and the J gene lost 3 bases, with 9 bases spanning the gap. The CDR3 runs 13 residues. CDR1 SGHRS and CDR2 YFSETQ come from the germline V gene. The CDR3: CASSGGRTDTQYF. CDR3 sequence (DNA): TGCGCCAGCAGCGGGGGGAGGACAGATACGCAGTATTTT.

V and J are TRBV5-4 and TRBJ2-5; tentative D call: TRBD1 (6 bases). The length of the CDR3 is 14 residues. Trimming pared 0 bases from V and 1 base from J, leaving 7 bases between. Germline CDR1 and CDR2: SGHNT and YYREEE (reference sequence). The CDR3 nucleotides read TGTGCCAGCAGCTTGGCAGGGGCCCAAGAGACCCAGTACTTC. Its translation: CASSLAGAQETQYF.

The chain has TRBV6-5 and TRBJ2-1, with D possibly being TRBD2 (5 bases). The ends were cut back, 6 bases at V and 4 bases at J, with 7 bases in the middle. CDR1 and CDR2 (germline): MNHEY, SVGAGI. The CDR3 consists of 12 residues. Here the CDR3 DNA reads TGTGCCAGCAGCAGCGGTTACAATGAGCAGTTCTTC. Its protein product is CASSSGYNEQFF.

V is TRBV5-5 and J is TRBJ2-7; perhaps TRBD2 as D (6 bases). This CDR3 is built from 14 residues. The germline V gene encodes CDR1 SGHKS and CDR2 YYEKEE (reference sequence). V was shortened by 4 bases and J by 3 bases, with 14 bases between the two germline ends. The CDR3 here is CASSRDSFVYEQYV. DNA for the CDR3: TGTGCCAGCAGCCGGGACTCCTTCGTCTACGAGCAGTACGTC.